The T cell receptor (beta chain) described here comes from a study of blood T cell repertoires in COVID-19. As for the study in general: Specimens from acute and convalescent COVID-19 originated in the United States, Italy and Spain. PBMCs, B-cell-depleted T cells, or T cells provided the cDNA or gDNA that made up the material.

Trimming left V 0 bases short and J 3 bases short, with 19 bases between. The germline CDR1 and CDR2 sequences are LGHNA and YNFKEQ. CDR3 length: 18 amino acids. Produced via immunoSEQ multiplex PCR; TCRdb's table is partial and in-frame only. This repertoire shows about 120,000 clones, around three quarters found once; its top ten account for about a sixth. Sequenced material: peripheral blood. The V and J genes are TRBV4-2 and TRBJ2-3; TRBD2 might be the D (5 bases). This clonotype was sampled from a man aged 55 to 70 with active or convalescent COVID-19. CDR3 region: CASSQDRTRGSWTDTQYF. CDR3 in DNA: TGTGCCAGCAGCCAAGATAGAACCCGGGGTAGCTGGACAGATACGCAGTATTTT.